The source of this T cell receptor (beta chain) is a study of CXCR3-negative and CXCR3-positive naive CD8 T cells. The libraries of TRB cDNA were prepared using 5' RACE with UMI labels. TCRdb re-called the 5' RACE reads and catalogs CDR3 proteins one per entry, DNA excluded. The repertoire table contains over 8,000 distinct CDR3 sequences. Germline loops: CDR1 SGDLS, CDR2 YYNGEE. The CDR3 consists of 18 residues. Sequenced material: naive CXCR3- CD8+ T cells from blood. Subset specified: CD45RO-CCR7+CD27+CD95- naive CD8+ T cells lacking CXCR3 (TNR3-). The chain joins TRBV9 to TRBJ2-3; absent DNA, TCRdb's TRBD2 call cannot be checked. The receptor was isolated from a human donor in good health. Some clones in this sample may be carry-over from other donors' samples. CDR3 in amino acids: CASSVEWREIGSGDTQYF.